This TCR beta chain is drawn from a study of CD4 T cells in relation to SARS-CoV-2 and coronaviruses. Across the study: The negative reference was HIV-1 Nef peptide pool or peptide-free culture.

A word on this clone: Its target is not known.

Clones were sequenced by immunoSEQ multiplex PCR, and TCRdb holds only the in-frame ones, with some missing. In the table there are approximately 20,000 clones, about 60% of which are singletons. The CDR3 is 11 residues long. V was clipped by 6 bases and J by 4 bases, with 7 bases between them. CDR1 LNHDA and CDR2 SQIVND come from the germline V gene (reference sequence). General observations from the study: No donor gave both pre-pandemic and post-infection samples.

The unexposed donors gave CD4+ T cells in about 2011-2018, prior to COVID-19. The cells were cultured for around ten days before CD4+ T cells were isolated. Unexposed-donor CD4+ T cells were probed with SARS-CoV-2 S/N and four cold-coronavirus spikes, cells permitting. Material for sequencing was CD4+ T cells from PBMCs, cultured in vitro. This clonotype was sampled from a human donor in good health. The V gene is TRBV19, the J gene TRBJ2-7; the D is unclear. In nucleotides, the CDR3 is TGTGCCAGTAGCGGGTTTTACGAGCAGTACTTC. It translates to CASSGFYEQYF.